This is a list of T cell receptor beta chains from one sample in a study of identical twins. TCRdb re-called the 5' RACE reads through MiXCR, storing one row per CDR3 protein. The table lists roughly 1,500,000 distinct CDR3 sequences, under 35% of them singletons. Sequencing was done on a sample of cord blood. These receptors were taken from a newborn girl in good health. The CDR3 runs from the conserved cysteine through the conserved F or W. A D gene is named only where the DNA matches it firmly. Expanded clones are given a class, and other clones once, few, many or no size at all.

cdr3_aa cdr3_nt clone_size cdr3_length v_call d_call j_call
CSATTGTNYGYTF TGCAGTGCCACGACAGGGACTAACTATGGCTACACCTTC . 13 TRBV20-1 TRBD1 TRBJ1-2
CASSCSLAGEKHEQYF TGTGCCAGCAGTTGTTCCCTGGCGGGAGAGAAACACGAGCAGTACTTC few 16 TRBV12-3/TRBV12-4 TRBD2 TRBJ2-7
CASSLGTGGRNQPQHF TGCGCCAGCAGCTTGGGTACAGGGGGTCGCAATCAGCCCCAGCATTTT . 16 TRBV5-1 TRBD1 TRBJ1-5
CASSGRRTDTQYF TGTGCCAGCAGTGGACGCCGCACAGATACGCAGTATTTT few 13 TRBV12-3/TRBV12-4 . TRBJ2-3
CASRNREGDYGYTF TGTGCCAGCAGGAACAGGGAAGGGGACTATGGCTACACCTTC few 14 TRBV2 . TRBJ1-2
CAISGLAELSGEQFF TGTGCCATCAGTGGACTAGCGGAGCTTTCCGGGGAGCAGTTCTTC few 15 TRBV10-3 TRBD2 TRBJ2-1
CASRTGGRMNTEAFF TGTGCCAGCCGGACAGGGGGCCGGATGAACACTGAAGCTTTCTTT . 15 TRBV28 TRBD1 TRBJ1-1
CASSAQGKDIQYF TGTGCCAGCAGCGCCCAGGGGAAAGACATTCAGTACTTC . 13 TRBV9 . TRBJ2-4
CASSLVFTSANYNEQFF TGTGCCAGCAGCTTAGTTTTTACTAGCGCCAACTACAATGAGCAGTTCTTC few 17 TRBV11-2 TRBD2 TRBJ2-1
CSVDHTSGRAVDTQYF TGCAGCGTTGACCACACTAGCGGGAGGGCCGTAGATACGCAGTATTTT many 16 TRBV29-1 TRBD2 TRBJ2-3
CASSWRLAGDRLYNEQFF TGTGCCAGCAGTTGGAGACTAGCGGGAGATCGGCTGTACAATGAGCAGTTCTTC . 18 TRBV27 TRBD2 TRBJ2-1
CASSQHRVTRLKEETQYF TGCGCCAGCAGCCAGCATCGCGTGACTAGATTAAAGGAAGAGACCCAGTACTTC . 18 TRBV4-1 . TRBJ2-5
CASSWTSGDADTQYF TGCGCCAGCAGCTGGACTAGCGGGGACGCAGATACGCAGTATTTT many 15 TRBV5-1 TRBD2 TRBJ2-3